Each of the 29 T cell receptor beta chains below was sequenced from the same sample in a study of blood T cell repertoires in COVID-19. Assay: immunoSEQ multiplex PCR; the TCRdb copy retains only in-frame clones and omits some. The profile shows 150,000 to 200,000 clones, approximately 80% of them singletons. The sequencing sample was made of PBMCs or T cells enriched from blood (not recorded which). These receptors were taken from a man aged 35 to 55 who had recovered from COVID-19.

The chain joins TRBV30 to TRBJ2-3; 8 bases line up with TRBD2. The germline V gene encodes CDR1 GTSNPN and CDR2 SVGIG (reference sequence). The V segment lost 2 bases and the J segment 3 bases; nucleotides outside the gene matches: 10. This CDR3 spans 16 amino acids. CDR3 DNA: TGTGCCTGGAGTCAGTTCCTTGGCGGGGGGACAGATACGCAGTATTTT. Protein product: CAWSQFLGGGTDTQYF.

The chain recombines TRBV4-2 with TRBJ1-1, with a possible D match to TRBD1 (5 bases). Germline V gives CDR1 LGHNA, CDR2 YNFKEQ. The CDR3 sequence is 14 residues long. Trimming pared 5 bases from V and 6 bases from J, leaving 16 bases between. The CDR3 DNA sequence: TGTGCCAGCAGCATACACCGGGGGGAGGCTGAAGCTTTCTTT. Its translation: CASSIHRGEAEAFF.

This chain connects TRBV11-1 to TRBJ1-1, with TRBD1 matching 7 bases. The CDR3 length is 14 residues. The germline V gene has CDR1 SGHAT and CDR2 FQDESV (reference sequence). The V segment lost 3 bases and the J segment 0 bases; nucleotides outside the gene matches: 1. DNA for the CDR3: TGTGCCAGCAGCTTCACAGGGGTGAACACTGAAGCTTTCTTT. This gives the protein CASSFTGVNTEAFF.

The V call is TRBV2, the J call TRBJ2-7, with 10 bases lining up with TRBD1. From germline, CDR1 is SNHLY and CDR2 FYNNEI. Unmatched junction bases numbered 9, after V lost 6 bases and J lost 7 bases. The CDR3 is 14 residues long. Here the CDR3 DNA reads TGTGCCAGCAGGCCAGACAGGGGGCGTAAAGAGCAGTACGTC. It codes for CASRPDRGRKEQYV.

The CDR3 nucleotides read TGTGCCAGCAGTTGGGCAGGGGGGAATCAGCCCCAGCATTTT. This gives the protein CASSWAGGNQPQHF. The chain couples TRBV27 to TRBJ1-5; 7 bases are a match to TRBD1. The germline V gene has CDR1 MNHEY and CDR2 SMNVEV (reference sequence). J lost 4 bases, V lost 4 bases, and 4 bases had no gene match. The CDR3 is made up of 14 amino acids.

The CDR3: CASSPRDTEAFF. CDR3 nucleotide sequence: TGTGCCAGCTCCCCGAGGGACACTGAAGCTTTCTTT. This chain links TRBV5-4 with TRBJ1-1; unclear D gene. Trimming cost V 7 bases and J 3 bases, with 10 bases left between them. The germline gives CDR1 SGHNT, CDR2 YYREEE (reference sequence). This CDR3 is built from 12 residues.

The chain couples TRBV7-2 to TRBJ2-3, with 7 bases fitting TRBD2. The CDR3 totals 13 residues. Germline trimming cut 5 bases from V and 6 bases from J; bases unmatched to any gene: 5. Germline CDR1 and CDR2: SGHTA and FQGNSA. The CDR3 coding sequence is TGTGCCAGCAGCCCGGGGGGTAGGGATACGCAGTATTTT. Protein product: CASSPGGRDTQYF.

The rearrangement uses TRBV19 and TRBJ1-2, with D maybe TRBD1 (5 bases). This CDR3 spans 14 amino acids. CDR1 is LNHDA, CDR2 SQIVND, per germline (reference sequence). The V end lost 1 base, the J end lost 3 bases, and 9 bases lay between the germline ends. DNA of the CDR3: TGTGCCAGTAGTATAGCTGGGGCGGACTATGGCTACACCTTC. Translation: CASSIAGADYGYTF.

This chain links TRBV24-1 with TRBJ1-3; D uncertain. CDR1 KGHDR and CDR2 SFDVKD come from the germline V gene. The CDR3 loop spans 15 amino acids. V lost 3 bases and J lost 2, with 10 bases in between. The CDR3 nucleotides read TGTGCCACCAGTGATAGCCGGGTAACTGGAAACACCATATATTTT. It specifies CATSDSRVTGNTIYF.

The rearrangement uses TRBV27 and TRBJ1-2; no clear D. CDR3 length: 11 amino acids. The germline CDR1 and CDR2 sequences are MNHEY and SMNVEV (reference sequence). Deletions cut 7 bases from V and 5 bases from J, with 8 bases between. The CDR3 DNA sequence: TGTGCCAGCACCGGCGGGTATGGCTACACCTTC. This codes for CASTGGYGYTF.

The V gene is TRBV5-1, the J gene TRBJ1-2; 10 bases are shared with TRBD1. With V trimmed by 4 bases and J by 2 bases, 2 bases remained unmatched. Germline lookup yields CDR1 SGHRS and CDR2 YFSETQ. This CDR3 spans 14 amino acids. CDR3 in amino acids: CASSRGQGNYGYTF. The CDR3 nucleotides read TGCGCCAGCAGCAGGGGACAGGGGAACTATGGCTACACCTTC.

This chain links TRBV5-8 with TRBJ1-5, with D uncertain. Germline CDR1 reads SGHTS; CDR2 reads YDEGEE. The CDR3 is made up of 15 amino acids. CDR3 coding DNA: TGTGGCCGGAGGTTCATATTCAAGCTCAATCAGCCCCAGCATTTT. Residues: CGRRFIFKLNQPQHF.

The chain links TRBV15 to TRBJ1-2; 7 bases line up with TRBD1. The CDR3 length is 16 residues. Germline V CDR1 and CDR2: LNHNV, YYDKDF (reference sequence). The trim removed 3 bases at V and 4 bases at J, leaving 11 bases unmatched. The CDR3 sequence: CATSSHDRVSFYGYTF. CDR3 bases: TGTGCCACCAGCAGTCATGACAGGGTTTCGTTCTATGGCTACACCTTC.

The CDR3 region is CASSVGGQSQPQHF. Here the CDR3 DNA reads TGTGCCAGCAGCGTAGGGGGACAATCCCAGCCCCAGCATTTT. V usage is TRBV9 and J usage is TRBJ1-5, with D maybe TRBD1 (6 bases). CDR1 SGDLS and CDR2 YYNGEE come from the germline V gene. The length of the CDR3 is 14 residues. The V gene lost 0 bases and the J gene lost 7 bases, with 11 bases spanning the gap.

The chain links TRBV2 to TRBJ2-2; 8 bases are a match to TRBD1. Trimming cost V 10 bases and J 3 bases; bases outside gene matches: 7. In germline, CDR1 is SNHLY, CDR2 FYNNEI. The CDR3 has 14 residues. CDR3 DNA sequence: TGTGCCACCCAGGGGGCGCACGACACCGGGGAGCTGTTTTTT. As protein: CATQGAHDTGELFF.

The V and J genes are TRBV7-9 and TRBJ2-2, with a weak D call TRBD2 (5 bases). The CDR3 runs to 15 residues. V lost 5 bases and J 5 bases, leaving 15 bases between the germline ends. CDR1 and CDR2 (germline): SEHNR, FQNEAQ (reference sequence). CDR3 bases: TGTGCCAGCAGCACACTGAGAGGGTATACCGGGGAGCTGTTTTTT. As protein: CASSTLRGYTGELFF.

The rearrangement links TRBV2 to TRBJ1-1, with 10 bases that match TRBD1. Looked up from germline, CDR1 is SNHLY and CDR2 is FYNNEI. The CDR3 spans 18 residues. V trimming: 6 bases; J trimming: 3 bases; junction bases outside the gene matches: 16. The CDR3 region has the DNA TGTGCCAGCAGCGGAGACAGGGGGCGTCATAGTCTGGACACTGAAGCTTTCTTT. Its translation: CASSGDRGRHSLDTEAFF.

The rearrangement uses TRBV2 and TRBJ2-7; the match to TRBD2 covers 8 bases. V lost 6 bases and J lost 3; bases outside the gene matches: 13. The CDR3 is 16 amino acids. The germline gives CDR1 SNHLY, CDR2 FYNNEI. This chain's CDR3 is CASRDPGTRAFYEQYV. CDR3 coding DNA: TGTGCCAGCAGAGACCCCGGGACTAGGGCGTTCTACGAGCAGTACGTC.

The CDR3 DNA is TGTGCTAGTGGTTTGGTACTTGGCAGGGCAGGATCCTATAATTCACCCCTCCACTTT. Amino acids: CASGLVLGRAGSYNSPLHF. The V gene is TRBV12-5, the J gene TRBJ1-6, with a weak D call TRBD1 (5 bases). The CDR3 is 19 residues long. Germline CDR1 is LGHNT and CDR2 is FRNRAP. The germline V and J ends were trimmed by 0 bases and 1 base, with 16 bases remaining between them.

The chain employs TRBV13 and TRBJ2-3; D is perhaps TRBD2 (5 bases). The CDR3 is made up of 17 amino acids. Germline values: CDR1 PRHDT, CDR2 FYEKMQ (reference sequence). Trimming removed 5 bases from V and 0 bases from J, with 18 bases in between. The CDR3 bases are TGTGCCAGCAGCCCCCCGGAGGTAGGGCCTAGCACAGATACGCAGTATTTT. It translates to CASSPPEVGPSTDTQYF.

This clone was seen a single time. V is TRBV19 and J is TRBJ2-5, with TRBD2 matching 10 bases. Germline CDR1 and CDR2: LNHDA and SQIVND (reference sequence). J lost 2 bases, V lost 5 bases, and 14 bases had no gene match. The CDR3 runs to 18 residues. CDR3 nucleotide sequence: TGTGCCAGTAGTGTAAGGGGACTAGCGCTTTCCCTACAAGAGACCCAGTACTTC. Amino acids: CASSVRGLALSLQETQYF. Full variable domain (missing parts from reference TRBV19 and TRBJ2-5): DGGITQSPKYLFRKEGQNVTLSCEQNLNHDAMYWYRQDPGQGLRLIYYSQIVNDFQKGDIAEGYSVSREKKESFPLTVTSAQKNPTAFYLCASSVRGLALSLQETQYFGPGTRLLVL.

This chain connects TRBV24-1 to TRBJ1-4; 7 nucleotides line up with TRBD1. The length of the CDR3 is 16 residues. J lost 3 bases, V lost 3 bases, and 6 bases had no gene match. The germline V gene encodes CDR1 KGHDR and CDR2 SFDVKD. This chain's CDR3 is CATSDATGDANEKLFF. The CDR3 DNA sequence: TGTGCCACCAGTGATGCCACAGGGGATGCTAATGAAAAACTGTTTTTT.

DNA of the CDR3: TGCGCCAGCAGCACCGGACAGGGGTTCGTCGGCAGCACAGATACGCAGTATTTT. It yields the protein CASSTGQGFVGSTDTQYF. The chain uses TRBV5-1 and TRBJ2-3; the match to TRBD1 covers 9 bases. This CDR3 comprises 18 residues. Trimming cost V 4 bases and J 0 bases; bases outside gene matches: 12. Germline V gene sequence: CDR1 SGHRS, CDR2 YFSETQ.

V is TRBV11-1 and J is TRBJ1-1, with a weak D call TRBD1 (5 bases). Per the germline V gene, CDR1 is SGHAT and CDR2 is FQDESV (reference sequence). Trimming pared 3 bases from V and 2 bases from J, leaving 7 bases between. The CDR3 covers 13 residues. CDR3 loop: CASSFQGNTEAFF. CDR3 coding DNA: TGTGCCAGCAGCTTTCAGGGTAACACTGAAGCTTTCTTT.

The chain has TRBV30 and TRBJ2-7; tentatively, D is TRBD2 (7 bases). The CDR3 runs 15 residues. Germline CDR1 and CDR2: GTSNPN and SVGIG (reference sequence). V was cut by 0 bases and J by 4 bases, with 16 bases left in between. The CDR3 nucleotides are TGTGCCTGGAGTGTACGGGGGCAGGGACTATACGAGCAGTACTTC. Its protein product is CAWSVRGQGLYEQYF.

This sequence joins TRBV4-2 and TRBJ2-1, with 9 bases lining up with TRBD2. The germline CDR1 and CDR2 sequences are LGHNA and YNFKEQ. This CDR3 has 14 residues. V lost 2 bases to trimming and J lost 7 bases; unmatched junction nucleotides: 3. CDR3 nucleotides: TGTGCCAGCAGCCAACTAGCGGGGAGAAATGAGCAGTTCTTC. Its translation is CASSQLAGRNEQFF.

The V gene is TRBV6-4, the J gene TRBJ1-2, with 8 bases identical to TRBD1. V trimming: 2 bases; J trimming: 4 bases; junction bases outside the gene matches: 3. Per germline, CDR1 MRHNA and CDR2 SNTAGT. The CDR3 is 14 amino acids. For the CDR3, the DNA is TGTGCCAGCAGTGACGGGGACAGGCGCTATGGCTACACCTTC. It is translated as CASSDGDRRYGYTF.

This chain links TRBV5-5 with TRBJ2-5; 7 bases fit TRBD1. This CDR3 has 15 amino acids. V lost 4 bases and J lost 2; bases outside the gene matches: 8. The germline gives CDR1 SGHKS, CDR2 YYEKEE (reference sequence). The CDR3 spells CASSRSGGQQETQYF. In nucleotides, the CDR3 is TGTGCCAGCAGCCGCTCAGGGGGACAACAAGAGACCCAGTACTTC.

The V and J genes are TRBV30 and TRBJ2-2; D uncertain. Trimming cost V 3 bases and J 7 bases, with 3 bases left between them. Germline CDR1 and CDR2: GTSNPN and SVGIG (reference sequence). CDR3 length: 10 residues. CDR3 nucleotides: TGTGCCTGGAGCGGCGGGGAGCTGTTTTTT. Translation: CAWSGGELFF.